This T cell receptor beta chain was identified during a study of cytomegalovirus exposure and HLA in healthy donors. Notes on the study in general: The study labeled around 160 TCR beta chains cytomegalovirus-associated. Among TCR sequences, most were rare, though some public TCRs appeared in many donors.

The CDR3 spans 14 residues. Germline V gene data show CDR1 as SGHTA and CDR2 as FQGTGA. V dropped 5 bases and J dropped 2 bases, with 11 bases sitting between them. Turning to this clone: Antigen specificity is unknown.

Healthy people donating bone marrow made up the donors. PCR was performed using 60 Vbeta and 13 Jbeta primers. Measured with immunoSEQ multiplex PCR; TCRdb has only the in-frame clones, and not every one. The table records more than 150,000 clones, just over 75% of them present only once. The V call is TRBV7-3, the J call TRBJ2-3, with D perhaps matching TRBD1 (6 bases). Specimen: PBMCs. This clonotype was obtained from a man aged 35-49 years in good health and CMV-seronegative. The CDR3 sequence is CASSRGQTTDTQYF. Written as DNA, the CDR3 is TGTGCCAGCAGCCGAGGACAGACCACAGATACGCAGTATTTT.